This T cell receptor beta chain was profiled in a study of cytomegalovirus exposure and HLA in healthy donors. The trim removed 2 bases at V and 3 bases at J, leaving 4 bases unmatched. Germline CDR1 and CDR2: MNHEY and SVGAGI. This CDR3 has 15 residues. TCRdb's copy holds only in-frame clones and misses some; the assay was immunoSEQ multiplex PCR. Here the sample spans around 250,000 clones, roughly 90% being singletons. This TCR was sampled from a woman between 18 and 29 years old in good health and CMV-seronegative. The sample comprised PBMCs. V gene TRBV6-5 combines with J gene TRBJ1-1; 9 bases map to TRBD1. This chain's CDR3 is CASSYTDRGDTEAFF. The CDR3 region has the DNA TGTGCCAGCAGTTACACTGACAGGGGGGACACTGAAGCTTTCTTT.